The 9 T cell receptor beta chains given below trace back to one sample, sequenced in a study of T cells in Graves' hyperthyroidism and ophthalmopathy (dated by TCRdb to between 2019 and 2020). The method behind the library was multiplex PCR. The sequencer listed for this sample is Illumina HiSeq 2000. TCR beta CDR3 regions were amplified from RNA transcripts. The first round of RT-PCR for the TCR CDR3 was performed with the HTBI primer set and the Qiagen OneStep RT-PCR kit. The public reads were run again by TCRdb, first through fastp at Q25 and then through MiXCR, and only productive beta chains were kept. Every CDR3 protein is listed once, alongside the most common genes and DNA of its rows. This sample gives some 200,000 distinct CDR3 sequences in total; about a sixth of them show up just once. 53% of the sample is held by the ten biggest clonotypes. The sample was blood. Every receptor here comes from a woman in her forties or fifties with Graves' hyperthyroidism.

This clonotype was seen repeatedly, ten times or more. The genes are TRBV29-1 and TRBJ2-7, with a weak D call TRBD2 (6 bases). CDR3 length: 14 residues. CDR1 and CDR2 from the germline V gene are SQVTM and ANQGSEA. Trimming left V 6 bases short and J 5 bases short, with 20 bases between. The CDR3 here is CSVQERDSGDEQYF. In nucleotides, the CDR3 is TGCAGCGTCCAAGAGAGGGACTCGGGTGACGAGCAGTACTTC.

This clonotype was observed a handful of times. This CDR3 is CASSQDDYRGRTEAFF. Here the CDR3 DNA reads TGCGCCAGCAGCCAGGACGATTACAGGGGCAGGACTGAAGCTTTCTTT. The chain couples TRBV4-1 to TRBJ1-1; 7 bases are a match to TRBD1. This CDR3 region has 16 residues. CDR1 and CDR2 (germline): MGHRA, YSYEKL. J gave up 5 bases and V 3 bases, and 12 bases lay outside the gene matches.

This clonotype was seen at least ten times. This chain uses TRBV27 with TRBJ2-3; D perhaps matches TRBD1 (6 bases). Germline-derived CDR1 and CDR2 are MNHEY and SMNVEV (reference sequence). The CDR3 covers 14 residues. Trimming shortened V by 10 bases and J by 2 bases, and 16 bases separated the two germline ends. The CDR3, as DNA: TGTGCCACAACGGACAGAACCTCCACAGATACGCAGTATTTT. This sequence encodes CATTDRTSTDTQYF.

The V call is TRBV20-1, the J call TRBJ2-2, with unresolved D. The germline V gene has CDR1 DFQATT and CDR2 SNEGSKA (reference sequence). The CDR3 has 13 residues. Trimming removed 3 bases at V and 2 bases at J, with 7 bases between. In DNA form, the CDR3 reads TGCAGTGCTAGGGCTAGAAACACCGGGGAGCTGTTTTTT. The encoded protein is CSARARNTGELFF.

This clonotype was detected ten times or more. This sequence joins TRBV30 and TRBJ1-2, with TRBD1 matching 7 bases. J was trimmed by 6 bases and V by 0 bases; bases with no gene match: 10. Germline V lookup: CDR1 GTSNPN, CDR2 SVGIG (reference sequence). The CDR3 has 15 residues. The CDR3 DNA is TGTGCCTGGAGTGTATCGGCCAGGGGGAAAAATGGCTACACCTTC. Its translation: CAWSVSARGKNGYTF.

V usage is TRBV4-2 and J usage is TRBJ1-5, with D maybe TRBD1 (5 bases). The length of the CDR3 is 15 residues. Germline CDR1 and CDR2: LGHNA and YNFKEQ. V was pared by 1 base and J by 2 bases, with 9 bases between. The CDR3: CASSQGRARNQPQHF. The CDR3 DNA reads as TGTGCCAGCAGCCAAGGCAGGGCCCGCAATCAGCCCCAGCATTTT.

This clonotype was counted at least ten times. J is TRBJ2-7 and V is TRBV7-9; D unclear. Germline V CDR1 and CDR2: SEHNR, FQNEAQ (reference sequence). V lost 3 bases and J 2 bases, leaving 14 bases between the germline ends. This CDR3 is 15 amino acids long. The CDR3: CASSLDGRPAYEQYF. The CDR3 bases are TGTGCCAGCAGCTTGGATGGGCGGCCGGCCTACGAGCAGTACTTC.

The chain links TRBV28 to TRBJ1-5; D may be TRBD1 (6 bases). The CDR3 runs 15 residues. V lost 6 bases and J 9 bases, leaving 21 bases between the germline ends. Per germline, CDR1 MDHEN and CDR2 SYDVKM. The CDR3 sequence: CASSPGTTLLMPQHF. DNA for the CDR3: TGTGCCAGCAGCCCCGGGACAACCCTTTTGATGCCCCAGCATTTT. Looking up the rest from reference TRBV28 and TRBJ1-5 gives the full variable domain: DVKVTQSSRYLVKRTGEKVFLECVQDMDHENMFWYRQDPGLGLRLIYFSYDVKMKEKGDIPEGYSVSREKKERFSLILESASTNQTSMYLCASSPGTTLLMPQHFGDGTRLSIL.

The CDR3 spells CASSIGSTGAYNEQFF. Here the CDR3 DNA reads TGTGCCAGTAGTATCGGAAGCACAGGGGCCTACAATGAGCAGTTCTTC. The chain combines TRBV19 with TRBJ2-1; 7 bases match TRBD1. After removal of 3 bases from V and 2 bases from J, the junction contained 7 bases not matched to a gene. Germline CDR1 is LNHDA and CDR2 is SQIVND (reference sequence). The CDR3 spans 16 residues.